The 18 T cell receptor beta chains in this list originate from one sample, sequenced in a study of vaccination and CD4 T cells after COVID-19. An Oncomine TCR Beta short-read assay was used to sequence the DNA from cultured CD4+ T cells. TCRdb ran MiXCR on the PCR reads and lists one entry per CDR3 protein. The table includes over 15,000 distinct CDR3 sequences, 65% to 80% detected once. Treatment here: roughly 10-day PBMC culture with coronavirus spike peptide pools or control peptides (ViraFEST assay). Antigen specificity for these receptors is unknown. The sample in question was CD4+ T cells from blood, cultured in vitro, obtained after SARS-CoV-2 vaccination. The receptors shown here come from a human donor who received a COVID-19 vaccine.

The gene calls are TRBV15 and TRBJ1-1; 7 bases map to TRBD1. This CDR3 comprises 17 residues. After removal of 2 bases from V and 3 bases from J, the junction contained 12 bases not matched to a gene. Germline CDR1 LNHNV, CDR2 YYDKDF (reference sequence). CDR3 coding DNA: TGTGCCACCAGCAGAATGACAGGGAACTACGGATACACTGAAGCTTTCTTT. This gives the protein CATSRMTGNYGYTEAFF.

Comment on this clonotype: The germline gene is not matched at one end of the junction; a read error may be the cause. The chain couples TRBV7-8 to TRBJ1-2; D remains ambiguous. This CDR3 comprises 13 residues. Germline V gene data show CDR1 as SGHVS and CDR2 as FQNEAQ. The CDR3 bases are TGTGCCAGCGGCTTTTCCCGGGAAGGAGGCTACACCTTC. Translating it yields CASGFSREGGYTF.

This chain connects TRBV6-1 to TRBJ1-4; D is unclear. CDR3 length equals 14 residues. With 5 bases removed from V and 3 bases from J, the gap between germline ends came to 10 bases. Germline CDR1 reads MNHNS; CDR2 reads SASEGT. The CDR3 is CASSPSGANEKLFF. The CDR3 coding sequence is TGTGCCAGCAGTCCCTCGGGAGCTAATGAAAAACTGTTTTTT.

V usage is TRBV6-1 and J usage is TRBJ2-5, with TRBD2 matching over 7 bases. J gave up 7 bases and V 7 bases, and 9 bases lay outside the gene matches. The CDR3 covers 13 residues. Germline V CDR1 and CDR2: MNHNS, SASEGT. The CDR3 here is CASILGRGTTQYF. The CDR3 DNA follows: TGTGCCAGCATCCTGGGGCGGGGGACGACCCAGTACTTC.

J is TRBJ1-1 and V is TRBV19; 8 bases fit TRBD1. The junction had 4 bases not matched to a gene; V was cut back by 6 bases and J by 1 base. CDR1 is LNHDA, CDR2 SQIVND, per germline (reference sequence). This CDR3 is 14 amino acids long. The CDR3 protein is CASRLDRGNTEAFF. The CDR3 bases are TGTGCCAGTAGATTAGACAGGGGGAACACTGAAGCTTTCTTT. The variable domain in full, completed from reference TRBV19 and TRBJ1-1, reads DGGITQSPKYLFRKEGQNVTLSCEQNLNHDAMYWYRQDPGQGLRLIYYSQIVNDFQKGDIAEGYSVSREKKESFPLTVTSAQKNPTAFYLCASRLDRGNTEAFFGQGTRLTVV.

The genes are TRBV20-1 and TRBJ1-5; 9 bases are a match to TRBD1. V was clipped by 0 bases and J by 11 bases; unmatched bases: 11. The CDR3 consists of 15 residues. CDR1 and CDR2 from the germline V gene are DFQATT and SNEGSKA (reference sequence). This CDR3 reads CSARDARQGGGAQHF. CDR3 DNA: TGCAGTGCTAGAGATGCCCGACAGGGGGGGGGGGCCCAGCATTTT.

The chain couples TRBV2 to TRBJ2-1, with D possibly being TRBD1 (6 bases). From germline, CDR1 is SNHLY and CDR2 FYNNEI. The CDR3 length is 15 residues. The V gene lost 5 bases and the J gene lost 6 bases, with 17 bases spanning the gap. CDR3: CASSKQGDGTNEQFF. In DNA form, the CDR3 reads TGTGCCAGCAGTAAACAGGGCGATGGAACCAATGAGCAGTTCTTC.

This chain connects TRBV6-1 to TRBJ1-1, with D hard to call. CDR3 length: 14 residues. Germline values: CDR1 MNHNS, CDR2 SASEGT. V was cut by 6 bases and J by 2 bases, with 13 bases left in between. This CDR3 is CASSQMGGNTEAFF. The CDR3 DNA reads TGTGCCAGCAGCCAAATGGGTGGAAACACTGAAGCTTTCTTT.

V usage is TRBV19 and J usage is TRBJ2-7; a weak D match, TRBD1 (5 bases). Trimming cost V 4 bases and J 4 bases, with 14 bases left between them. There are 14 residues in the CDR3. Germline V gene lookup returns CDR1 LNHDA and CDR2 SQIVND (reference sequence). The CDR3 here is CASSTNRQRYEQYF. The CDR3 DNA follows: TGTGCCAGTAGTACCAACCGACAGAGGTACGAGCAGTACTTC.

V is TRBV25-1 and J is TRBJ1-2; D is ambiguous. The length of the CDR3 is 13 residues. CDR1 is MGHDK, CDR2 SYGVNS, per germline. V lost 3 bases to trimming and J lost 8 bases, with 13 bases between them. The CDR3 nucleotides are TGTGCCAGCAGTGATGGGCCCGTGGGGGGCTACACCTTC. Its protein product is CASSDGPVGGYTF.

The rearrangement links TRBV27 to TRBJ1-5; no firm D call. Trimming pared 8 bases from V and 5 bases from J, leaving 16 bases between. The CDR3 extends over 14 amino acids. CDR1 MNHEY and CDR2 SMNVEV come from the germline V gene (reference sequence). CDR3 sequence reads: CASSDRAGYQPQHF. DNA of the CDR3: TGTGCCAGCTCGGACCGCGCCGGCTATCAGCCCCAGCATTTT.

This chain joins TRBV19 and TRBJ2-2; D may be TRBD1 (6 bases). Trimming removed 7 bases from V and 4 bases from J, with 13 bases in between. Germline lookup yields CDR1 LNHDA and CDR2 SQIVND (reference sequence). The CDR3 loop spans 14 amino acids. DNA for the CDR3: TGTGCCAGTACCGAAACAGGGTTCACCGGGGAGCTGTTTTTT. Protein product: CASTETGFTGELFF.

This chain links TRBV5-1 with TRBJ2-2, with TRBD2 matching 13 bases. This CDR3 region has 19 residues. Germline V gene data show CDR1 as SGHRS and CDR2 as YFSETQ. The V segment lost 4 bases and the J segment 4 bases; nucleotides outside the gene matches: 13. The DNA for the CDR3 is TGCGCCAGCAGCACACGACTAGCGGGGGGACGTATGGTCACCGGGGAGCTGTTTTTT. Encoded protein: CASSTRLAGGRMVTGELFF.

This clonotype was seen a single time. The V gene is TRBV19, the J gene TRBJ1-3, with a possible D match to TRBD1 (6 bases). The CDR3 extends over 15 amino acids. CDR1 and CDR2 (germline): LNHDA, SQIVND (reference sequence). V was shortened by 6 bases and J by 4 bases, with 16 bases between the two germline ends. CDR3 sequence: CASSPSGGLGNTIYF. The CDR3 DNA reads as TGTGCCAGTAGCCCTTCCGGGGGGCTGGGAAACACCATATATTTT.

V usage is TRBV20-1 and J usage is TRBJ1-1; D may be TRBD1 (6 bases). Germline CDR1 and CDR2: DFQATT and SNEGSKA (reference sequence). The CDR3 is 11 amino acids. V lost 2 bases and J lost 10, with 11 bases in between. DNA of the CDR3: TGCAGTGCTAGATCTATCAGGGGAGCTTTCTTT. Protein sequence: CSARSIRGAFF.

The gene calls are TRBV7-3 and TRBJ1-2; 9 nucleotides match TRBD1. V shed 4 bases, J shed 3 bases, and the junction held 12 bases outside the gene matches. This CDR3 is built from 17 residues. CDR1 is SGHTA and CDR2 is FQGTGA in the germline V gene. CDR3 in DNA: TGTGCCAGCAGCTCAAATTCGGGACAGGGATTTGACTATGGCTACACCTTC. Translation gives CASSSNSGQGFDYGYTF.

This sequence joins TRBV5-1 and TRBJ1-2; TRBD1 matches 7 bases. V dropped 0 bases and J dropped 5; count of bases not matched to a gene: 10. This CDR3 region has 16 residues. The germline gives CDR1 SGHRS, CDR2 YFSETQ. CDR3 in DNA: TGCGCCAGCAGCTTGGCCCCAGGGGCAGGGGGATATGGCTACACCTTC. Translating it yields CASSLAPGAGGYGYTF. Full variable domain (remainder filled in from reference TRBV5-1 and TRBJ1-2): KAGVTQTPRYLIKTRGQQVTLSCSPISGHRSVSWYQQTPGQGLQFLFEYFSETQRNKGNFPGRFSGRQFSNSRSEMNVSTLELGDSALYLCASSLAPGAGGYGYTFGSGTRLTVV.

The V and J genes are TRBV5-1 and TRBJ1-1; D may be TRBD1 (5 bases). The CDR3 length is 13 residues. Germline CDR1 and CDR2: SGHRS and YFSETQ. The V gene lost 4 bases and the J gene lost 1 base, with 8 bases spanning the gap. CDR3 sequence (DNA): TGCGCCAGCAGCACCGGACAGAACACTGAAGCTTTCTTT. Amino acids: CASSTGQNTEAFF.